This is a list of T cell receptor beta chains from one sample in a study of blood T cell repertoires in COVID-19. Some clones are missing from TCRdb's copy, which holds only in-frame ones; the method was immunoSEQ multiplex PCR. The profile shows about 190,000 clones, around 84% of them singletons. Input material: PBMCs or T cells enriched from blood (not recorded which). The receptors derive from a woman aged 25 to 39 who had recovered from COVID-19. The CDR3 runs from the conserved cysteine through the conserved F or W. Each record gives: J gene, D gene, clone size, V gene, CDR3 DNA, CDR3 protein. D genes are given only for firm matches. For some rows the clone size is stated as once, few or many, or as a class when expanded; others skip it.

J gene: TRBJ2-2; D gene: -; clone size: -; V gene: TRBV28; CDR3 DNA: TGTGCCAGCAGTTTATTCCAGTCGAACACCGGGGAGCTGTTTTTT; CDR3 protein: CASSLFQSNTGELFF
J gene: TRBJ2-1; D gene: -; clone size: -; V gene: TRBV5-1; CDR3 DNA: TGCGCCAGCAGCCCCCTCACTGGGGGGACTGAGCAGTTCTTC; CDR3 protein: CASSPLTGGTEQFF
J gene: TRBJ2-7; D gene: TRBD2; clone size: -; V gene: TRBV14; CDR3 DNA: TGTGCCAGCAGCCCGGGACTAGCGGTCTCCTACGAGCAGTACTTC; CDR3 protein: CASSPGLAVSYEQYF
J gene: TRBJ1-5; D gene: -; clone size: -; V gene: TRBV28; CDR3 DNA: -; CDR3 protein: CASILGGSNQPQHF
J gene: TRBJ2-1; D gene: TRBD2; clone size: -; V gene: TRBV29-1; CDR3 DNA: TGCAGCGTTGTGACTAGCGGGAGGGCGCGGCAGTTCTTC; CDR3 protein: CSVVTSGRARQFF
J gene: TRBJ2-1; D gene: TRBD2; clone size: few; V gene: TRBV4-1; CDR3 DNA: TGCGCCAGCAGCCAAGAGGCTAGCGGGGGTTACAATGAGCAGTTCTTC; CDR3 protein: CASSQEASGGYNEQFF
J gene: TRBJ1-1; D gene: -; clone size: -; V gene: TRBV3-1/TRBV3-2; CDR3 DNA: TGTGCCAGCAGCCCGCCGACAGGTGGGGGAAACACTGAAGCTTTCTTT; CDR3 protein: CASSPPTGGGNTEAFF
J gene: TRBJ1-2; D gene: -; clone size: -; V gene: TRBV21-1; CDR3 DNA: TGTGCCAGCACCTCCCGGGGGGGCCTCCTTGATGGCTACACCTTC; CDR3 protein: CASTSRGGLLDGYTF
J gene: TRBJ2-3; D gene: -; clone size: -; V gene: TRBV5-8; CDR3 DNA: TGTGCCAGCAGCTTCGGCGGGGATAAACACACAGATACGCAGTATTTT; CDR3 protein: CASSFGGDKHTDTQYF
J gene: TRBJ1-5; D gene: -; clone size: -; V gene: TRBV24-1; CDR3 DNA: TGTGCCACCAGTGATGGTTGGGAGAATCAGCCCCAGCATTTT; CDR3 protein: CATSDGWENQPQHF
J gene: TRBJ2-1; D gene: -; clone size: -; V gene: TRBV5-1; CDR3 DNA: TGCGCCAGCAGCTCGAATCGGGGGGCGGGTGAGCAGTTCTTC; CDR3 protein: CASSSNRGAGEQFF
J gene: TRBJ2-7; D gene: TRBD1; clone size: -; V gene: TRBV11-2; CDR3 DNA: TGTGCCAGCAGCCTAGCTTCGGGACAGGGGGCCCACGAGCAGTACTTC; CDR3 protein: CASSLASGQGAHEQYF
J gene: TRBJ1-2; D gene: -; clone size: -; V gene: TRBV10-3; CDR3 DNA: TGTGCCACCGTAGATTTGGGGGGGGAATCCTATGGCTACACCTTC; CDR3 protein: CATVDLGGESYGYTF
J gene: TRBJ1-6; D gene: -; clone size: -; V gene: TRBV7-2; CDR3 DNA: TGTGCCAGCAGCTTAGGAGGCGGGCTCAATTCACCCCTCCACTTT; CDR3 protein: CASSLGGGLNSPLHF
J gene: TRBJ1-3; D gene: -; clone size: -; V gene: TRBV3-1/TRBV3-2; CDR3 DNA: TGTGCCAGCAGCCAAGATACGCGGAGCTCTGGAAACACCATATATTTT; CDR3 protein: CASSQDTRSSGNTIYF
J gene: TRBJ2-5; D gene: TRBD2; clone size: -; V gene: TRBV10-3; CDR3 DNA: TGTGCCATCAGTATAGGGACTAGCGGGGGGTACCAAGAGACCCAGTACTTC; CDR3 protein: CAISIGTSGGYQETQYF
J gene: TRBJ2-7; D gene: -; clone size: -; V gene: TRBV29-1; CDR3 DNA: TGCAGCGTTGAAGTGGTCGGGACACCTGGGAAGCAGTACTTC; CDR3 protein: CSVEVVGTPGKQYF
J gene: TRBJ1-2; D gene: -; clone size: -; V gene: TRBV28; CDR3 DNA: TGTGCCAGCAGTTTACAGGGAAGCTATGGCTACACCTTC; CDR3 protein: CASSLQGSYGYTF
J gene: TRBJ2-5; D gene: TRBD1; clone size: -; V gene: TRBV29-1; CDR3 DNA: TGCAGCGTTGGACAGGGGGCTAGGGAGACCCAGTACTTC; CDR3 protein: CSVGQGARETQYF
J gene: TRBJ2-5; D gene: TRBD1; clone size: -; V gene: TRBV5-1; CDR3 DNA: TGCGCCAGCAGCTTGGACCCAGGACAGGGGGCGCGGGACTTC; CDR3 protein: CASSLDPGQGARDF
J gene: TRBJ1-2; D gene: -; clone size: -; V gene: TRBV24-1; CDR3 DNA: TGTGCCACCAGTGATTTCCTTAACTATGGCTACACCTTC; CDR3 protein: CATSDFLNYGYTF
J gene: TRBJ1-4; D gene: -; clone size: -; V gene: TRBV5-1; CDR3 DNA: TGCGCCAGCAGCGCAGAAGGGGTGGGGAATGAAAAACTGTTTTTT; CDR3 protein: CASSAEGVGNEKLFF
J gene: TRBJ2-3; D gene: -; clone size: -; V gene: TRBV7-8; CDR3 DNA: TGTGCCAGCAACTCCAACACAGATACGCAGTATTTT; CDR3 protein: CASNSNTDTQYF
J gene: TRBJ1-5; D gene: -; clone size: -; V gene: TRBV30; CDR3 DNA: TGTGCCTGGAGTGTACAGACGATCTCCAGCAATCAGCCCCAGCATTTT; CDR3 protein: CAWSVQTISSNQPQHF
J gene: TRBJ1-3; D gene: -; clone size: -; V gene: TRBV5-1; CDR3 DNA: TGCGCCAGCAGCTTGGACGGACTACGCTCTGGAAACACCATATATTTT; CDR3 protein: CASSLDGLRSGNTIYF
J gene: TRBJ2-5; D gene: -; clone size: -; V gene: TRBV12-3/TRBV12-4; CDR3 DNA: TGTGCCAGCAGCCAGGGGAGCCCGGGGACCCAGTACTTC; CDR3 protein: CASSQGSPGTQYF
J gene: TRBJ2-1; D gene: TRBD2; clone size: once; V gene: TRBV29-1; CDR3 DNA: TGCAGCGTTGAGGGACTAGCGGGAAGGAATGAGCAGTTCTTC; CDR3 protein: CSVEGLAGRNEQFF
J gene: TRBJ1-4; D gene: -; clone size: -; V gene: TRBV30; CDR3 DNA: TGTGCCTGGAGTGGGTTACCGGGGTCAACTAATGAAAAACTGTTTTTT; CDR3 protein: CAWSGLPGSTNEKLFF
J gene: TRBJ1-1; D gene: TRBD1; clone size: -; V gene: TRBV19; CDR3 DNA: TGTGCCAGTAGTGGTACAGGGGTGTGGATGAACACTGAAGCTTTCTTT; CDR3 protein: CASSGTGVWMNTEAFF
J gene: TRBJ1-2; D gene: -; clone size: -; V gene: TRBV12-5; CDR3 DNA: TGTGCTAGTGGGCCCTGGGACACCTACTATGGCTACACCTTC; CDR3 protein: CASGPWDTYYGYTF
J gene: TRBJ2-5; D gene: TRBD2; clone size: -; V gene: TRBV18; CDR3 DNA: TGTGCCAGCTCACCAAGGCCTAGCGGGGGAGAGACCCAGTACTTC; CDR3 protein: CASSPRPSGGETQYF
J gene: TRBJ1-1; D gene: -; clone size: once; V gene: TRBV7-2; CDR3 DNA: TGTGCCAGCAGCTATGGCCCTGAAGCTTTCTTT; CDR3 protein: CASSYGPEAFF
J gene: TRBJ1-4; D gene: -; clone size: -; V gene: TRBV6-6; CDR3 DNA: TGTGCCAGCAGTTACAACGGGGAAGTAAAACTGTTTTTT; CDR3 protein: CASSYNGEVKLFF
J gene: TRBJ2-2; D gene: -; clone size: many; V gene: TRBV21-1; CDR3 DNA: TGTGCCAGCAGCATTTTGGACAGGGTGAGGACCGGGGAGCTGTTTTTT; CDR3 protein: CASSILDRVRTGELFF
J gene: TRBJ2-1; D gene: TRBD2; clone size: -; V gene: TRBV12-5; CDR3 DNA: TGTGCTAGTGGTTCTGGGAGGGCCCAACCTGAGCAGTTCTTC; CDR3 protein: CASGSGRAQPEQFF
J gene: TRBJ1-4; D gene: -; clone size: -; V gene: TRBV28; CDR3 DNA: TGTGCCAGCAGTTTCGGGGGGACGACGGCAACTAATGAAAAACTGTTTTTT; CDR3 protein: CASSFGGTTATNEKLFF
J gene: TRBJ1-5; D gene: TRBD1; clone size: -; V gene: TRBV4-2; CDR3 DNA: TGTGCCAGCAGCCATGCCCAGGGACAGGTTCGCAATCAGCCCCAGCATTTT; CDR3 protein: CASSHAQGQVRNQPQHF
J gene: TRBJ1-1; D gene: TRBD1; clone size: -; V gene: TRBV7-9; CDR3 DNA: TGTGCCAGCAGCTTAATGGCAGGGGGCACTGAAGCTTTCTTT; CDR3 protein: CASSLMAGGTEAFF
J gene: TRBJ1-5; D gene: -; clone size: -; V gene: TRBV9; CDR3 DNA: TGTGCCAGCAGCGTAGAGGACAGTAACAATCAGCCCCAGCATTTT; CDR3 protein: CASSVEDSNNQPQHF
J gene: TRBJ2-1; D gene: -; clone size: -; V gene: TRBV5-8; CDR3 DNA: TGTGCCAGCAGCTATACTAGGGCGTCCAATGAGCAGTTCTTC; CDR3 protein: CASSYTRASNEQFF
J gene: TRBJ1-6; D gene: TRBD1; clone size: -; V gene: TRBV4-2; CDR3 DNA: TGTGCCAGCAGCCAAGAGAGGGGGCCGCTCCACTTT; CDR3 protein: CASSQERGPLHF
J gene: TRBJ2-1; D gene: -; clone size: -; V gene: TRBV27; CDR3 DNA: TGTGCCAGCAGCCTTACCAGCGACCTTAACTCCTACAATGAGCAGTTCTTC; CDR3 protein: CASSLTSDLNSYNEQFF
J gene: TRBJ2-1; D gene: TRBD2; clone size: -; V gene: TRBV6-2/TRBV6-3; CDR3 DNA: TGTGCCAGCAGTAAAAGCGGGGGGTCGTACAATGAGCAGTTCTTC; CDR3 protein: CASSKSGGSYNEQFF
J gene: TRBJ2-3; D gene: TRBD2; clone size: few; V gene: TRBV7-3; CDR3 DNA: TGTGCCAGCAGCTTAACAGCGGGAGGGGTCCTCACAGATACGCAGTATTTT; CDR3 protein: CASSLTAGGVLTDTQYF
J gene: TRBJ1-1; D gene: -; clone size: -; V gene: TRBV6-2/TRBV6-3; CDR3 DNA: TGTGCCAGCAGTTACCCCATGGGGCAGGGGTCCACTGAAGCTTTCTTT; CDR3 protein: CASSYPMGQGSTEAFF
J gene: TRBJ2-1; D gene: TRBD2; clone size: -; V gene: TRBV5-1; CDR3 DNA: TGCGCCAGCAGCCCATCGACTAGCGGGCAGAGCTCCTACAATGAGCAGTTCTTC; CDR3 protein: CASSPSTSGQSSYNEQFF
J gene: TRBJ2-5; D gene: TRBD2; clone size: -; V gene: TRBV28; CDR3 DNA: TGTGCCAGCAGTATAGCCGGGACTAGCGGGTGGAGACGCGAGACCCAGTACTTC; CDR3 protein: CASSIAGTSGWRRETQYF
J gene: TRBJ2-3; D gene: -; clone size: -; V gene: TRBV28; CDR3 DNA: TGTGCCAGCAGTTTATCCCCCCTTACAGATACGCAGTATTTT; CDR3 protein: CASSLSPLTDTQYF
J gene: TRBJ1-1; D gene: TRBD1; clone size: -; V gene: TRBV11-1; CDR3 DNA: TGTGCCAGCAGAGCCCGGATGACAGGGCCGAACACTGAAGCTTTCTTT; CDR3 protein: CASRARMTGPNTEAFF
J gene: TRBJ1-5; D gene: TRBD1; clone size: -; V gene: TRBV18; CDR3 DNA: TGTGCCAGCTCACCACCGACAGGGGTGCCCCAGCATTTT; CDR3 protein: CASSPPTGVPQHF
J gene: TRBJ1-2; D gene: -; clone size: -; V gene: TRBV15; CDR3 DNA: TGTGCCACCAGCCCGACAAGAAACTATGGCTACACCTTC; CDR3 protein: CATSPTRNYGYTF
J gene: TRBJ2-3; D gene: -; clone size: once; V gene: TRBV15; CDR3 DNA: TGTGCCACCAGCACCCCCCCGAGGGAGTCGAGGACAGATACGCAGTATTTT; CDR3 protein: CATSTPPRESRTDTQYF
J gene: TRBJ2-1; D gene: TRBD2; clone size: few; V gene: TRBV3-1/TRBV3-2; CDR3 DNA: TGTGCCAGCAGCCGCCGGACTAGCCAAACACATGAGCAGTTCTTC; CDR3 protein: CASSRRTSQTHEQFF
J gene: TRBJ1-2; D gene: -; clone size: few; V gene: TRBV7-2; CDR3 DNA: TGTGCCAGCAGCTTAGCGGTCGCACAGCCATATGGCTACACCTTC; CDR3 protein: CASSLAVAQPYGYTF
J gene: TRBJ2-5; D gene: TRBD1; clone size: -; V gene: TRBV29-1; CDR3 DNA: TGCAGCGTTGATGAGGGACAGGGGGCGCGGGAGACCCAGTACTTC; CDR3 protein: CSVDEGQGARETQYF
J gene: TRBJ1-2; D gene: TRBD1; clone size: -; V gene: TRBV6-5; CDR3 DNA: TGTGCCAGCAGTTACCAACAGGGGACTAACTATGGCTACACCTTC; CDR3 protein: CASSYQQGTNYGYTF